The clone carrying this T cell receptor beta chain was picked up a small number of times. Its target is not known. No patient had received any treatment before thyroid surgery. The CDR3 contains 14 residues. Germline CDR1 reads MNHEY; CDR2 reads SVGEGT. V lost 3 bases and J lost 3, with 12 bases in between. TCRdb ran MiXCR on the PCR reads. The sample records approximately 21,000 clones, about 30% being singletons. This entry belongs to a study of metastatic and nonmetastatic thyroid tumors. Study-level results: Reported TCR beta diversity, measured in blood and tumor, was significantly higher for malignant thyroid tumors than for benign nodules.

The chain joins TRBV6-2 or TRBV6-3 to TRBJ2-7, with D perhaps TRBD2 (5 bases). The material sequenced was blood. This clonotype originated in a female donor with papillary thyroid cancer or a benign thyroid nodule (not recorded which). Some clones in this sample may be carry-over from other donors' samples. This CDR3 is CASSYLDGNYEQYF. The CDR3, as DNA: TGTGCCAGCAGTTATCTGGACGGGAACTACGAGCAGTACTTC.